The present TCR beta chain was sequenced within a study of Ad26.COV2.S vaccination and SARS-CoV-2 variants. Method: immunoSEQ multiplex PCR; TCRdb's copy keeps in-frame clones and lacks some. Among hundreds of thousands of clones listed, about 90% were seen once. With respect to this clone: The antigen is unknown.

The germline gives CDR1 SNHLY, CDR2 FYNNEI. V lost 4 bases, J lost 4 bases, and 2 bases stayed unmatched. The CDR3 totals 13 residues. Study-level points and caveats: Substantial response breadth was reportedly seen for spike-specific CD8+ and CD4+ T cells after vaccination. Vaccinees and placebo recipients showed similar non-spike TCR breadth. Vaccine recipients had higher spike-specific TCR breadth than placebo recipients.

This chain links TRBV2 with TRBJ1-1; 8 nucleotides agree with TRBD1. The source was peripheral blood, collected after recovery from COVID-19. The TCR comes from a human donor who had recovered from COVID-19. CDR3 bases: TGTGCCAGCAGTGGGACAGGGATCACTGAAGCTTTCTTT. Translated: CASSGTGITEAFF.